The clone carrying this T cell receptor (beta chain) was seen once. As yet, its antigen is unknown. This may be a read error: a much more frequent sequence differs by one nucleotide. Each TCR beta library was made by quantitative 5'-RACE that incorporated molecular barcodes. TCRdb independently ran MiXCR on the 5' RACE reads; one entry per CDR3 protein. The data hold hundreds of thousands of distinct CDR3 sequences, with 25% to 30% observed a single time. The record originates from a study of CD8 T cells in ankylosing spondylitis. The CDR3 totals 12 residues. The V and J ends lost 1 base and 4 bases respectively, with 7 bases between them. CDR1 DFQATT and CDR2 SNEGSKA come from the germline V gene (reference sequence). Overall study findings and caveats: Clones linked with disease were CD8+ and fairly uncommon in the peripheral blood. Blood from ankylosing spondylitis patients appeared to carry a characteristic roughly 8-variant TCR beta motif. Previous work reported some of these motif variants in the synovial fluid and blood of reactive arthritis. Disease-linked clones reportedly concentrated significantly in matched ankylosing spondylitis synovial fluid.

Sequencing was carried out using blood, either unsorted or a sorted T cell fraction (not recorded which). V and J are TRBV20-1 and TRBJ1-1; D may be TRBD1 (5 bases). This receptor was obtained from a male donor with ankylosing spondylitis. CDR3 residues: CSARVRVTEAFF. In nucleotides, the CDR3 is TGCAGTGCTAGAGTCAGGGTCACTGAAGCTTTCTTT.